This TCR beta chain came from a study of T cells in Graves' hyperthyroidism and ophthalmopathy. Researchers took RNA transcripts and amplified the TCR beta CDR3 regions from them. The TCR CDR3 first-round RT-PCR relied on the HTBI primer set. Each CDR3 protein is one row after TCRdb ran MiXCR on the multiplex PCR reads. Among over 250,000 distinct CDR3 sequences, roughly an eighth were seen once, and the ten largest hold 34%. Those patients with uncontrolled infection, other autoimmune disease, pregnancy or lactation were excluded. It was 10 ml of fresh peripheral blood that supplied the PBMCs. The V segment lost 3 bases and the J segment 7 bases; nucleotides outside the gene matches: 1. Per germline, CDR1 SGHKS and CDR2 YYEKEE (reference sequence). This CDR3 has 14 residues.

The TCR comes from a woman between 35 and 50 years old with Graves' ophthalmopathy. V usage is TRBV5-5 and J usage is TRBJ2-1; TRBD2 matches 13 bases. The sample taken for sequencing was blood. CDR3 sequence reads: CASSSLAGGNEQFF. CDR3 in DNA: TGTGCCAGCAGCTCACTAGCGGGGGGGAATGAGCAGTTCTTC.